Listed here are 28 T cell receptor beta chains from one sample, sequenced in a study of early T cells in non-severe SARS-CoV-2 infection. TCRdb re-called the 5' RACE reads with MiXCR, one entry per CDR3 protein. The sample holds approximately 56,000 distinct CDR3 sequences; roughly a tenth are singletons and the top ten take 5.5% to 7.5%. Input material: whole blood. These receptors all come from an adult who was a healthcare worker with PCR-confirmed SARS-CoV-2 infection or an uninfected control (not recorded which).

At least ten counts were recorded for this clonotype. J is TRBJ2-5 and V is TRBV7-2; 12 bases map to TRBD2. Germline-derived CDR1 and CDR2 are SGHTA and FQGNSA. The CDR3 has 17 residues. The V gene end was trimmed by 1 base and the J gene end by 1 base; junction bases not matched to a gene: 4. CDR3 region: CASSLGLAGVPQETQYF. The CDR3 bases are TGTGCCAGCAGCTTAGGACTAGCGGGAGTCCCCCAAGAGACCCAGTACTTC. Looking up the rest from reference TRBV7-2 and TRBJ2-5 gives the full variable domain: GAGVSQSPSNKVTEKGKDVELRCDPISGHTALYWYRQSLGQGLEFLIYFQGNSAPDKSGLPSDRFSAERTGGSVSTLTIQRTQQEDSAVYLCASSLGLAGVPQETQYFGPGTRLLVL.

This clonotype was seen more than once but under ten times. This chain joins TRBV4-2 and TRBJ2-3; TRBD2 agrees at 7 bases. CDR3 size: 15 residues. Germline CDR1 and CDR2: LGHNA and YNFKEQ. The trim removed 0 bases at V and 3 bases at J, leaving 3 bases unmatched. CDR3 nucleotides: TGTGCCAGCAGCCAAGATCGAGCGGGGACAGATACGCAGTATTTT. This codes for CASSQDRAGTDTQYF.

Only a few counts were recorded for this clonotype. V and J are TRBV29-1 and TRBJ2-5; 7 bases line up with TRBD1. The CDR3 loop spans 12 amino acids. Looked up from germline, CDR1 is SQVTM and CDR2 is ANQGSEA. Unmatched junction bases numbered 4, after V lost 6 bases and J lost 3 bases. Written as DNA, the CDR3 is TGCAGCGTCGACACAGGGGAAGAGACCCAGTACTTC. Encoded protein: CSVDTGEETQYF.

The table lists this clonotype with many counts. The rearrangement links TRBV10-2 to TRBJ2-3, with D uncertain. The germline V gene has CDR1 WSHSY and CDR2 SAAADI. This CDR3 spans 12 amino acids. V was cut by 7 bases and J by 4 bases, with 9 bases left in between. The CDR3 DNA is TGCGCCAGCACCAATCTAGCAGATACGCAGTATTTT. Its protein is CASTNLADTQYF.

At least ten counts were recorded for this clonotype. The CDR3 here is CASSSSTGELFF. The CDR3 coding sequence is TGTGCCAGCTCTAGCAGCACCGGGGAGCTGTTTTTT. This sequence joins TRBV6-6 and TRBJ2-2; D is perhaps TRBD2 (5 bases). Germline CDR1 is MNHNY and CDR2 is SVGAGI (reference sequence). The CDR3 is 12 residues long. The V and J ends lost 8 bases and 4 bases respectively, with 8 bases between them.

The table lists this clonotype with a few counts. This sequence joins TRBV11-2 and TRBJ2-2; D is unclear. Per germline, CDR1 SGHAT and CDR2 FQNNGV. Trimming took 0 bases from V and 2 from J, leaving 4 bases between them. There are 14 residues in the CDR3. CDR3 residues: CASSLDPNTGELFF. The DNA of the CDR3 is TGTGCCAGCAGCTTAGATCCCAACACCGGGGAGCTGTTTTTT.

This clonotype was seen more than once but under ten times. The chain combines TRBV18 with TRBJ2-2; D remains ambiguous. There are 15 residues in the CDR3. V lost 2 bases, J lost 2 bases, and 9 bases lay in between. Germline V gene lookup returns CDR1 KGHSH and CDR2 LQKENI. The CDR3 protein is CASSPRTVNTGELFF. In nucleotides, the CDR3 is TGTGCCAGCTCACCAAGAACAGTTAACACCGGGGAGCTGTTTTTT.

This clonotype was recorded only once. With a much larger clone just one base away, this may be a read error. The chain recombines TRBV5-5 with TRBJ2-1, with TRBD1 as a possible D gene (7 bases). This CDR3 comprises 15 residues. Germline CDR1 and CDR2: SGHKS and YYEKEE (reference sequence). The CDR3 sequence: CVSSFGGQINNEQFF. CDR3 nucleotide sequence: TGTGTCAGCAGCTTCGGGGGACAGATAAACAATGAGCAGTTCTTC.

This clonotype was seen a handful of times. The V call is TRBV20-1, the J call TRBJ1-1, with a possible D match to TRBD1 (5 bases). Trimming removed 8 bases at V and 3 bases at J, with 10 bases between. Looked up from germline, CDR1 is DFQATT and CDR2 is SNEGSKA (reference sequence). The length of the CDR3 is 11 residues. The DNA of the CDR3 is TGCAGTACCCAGGGATACACTGAAGCTTTCTTT. It specifies CSTQGYTEAFF.

This clonotype occurred a few times. The chain combines TRBV12-3 or TRBV12-4 with TRBJ1-1, with 10 bases lining up with TRBD1. Trimming at V came to 5 bases and at J to 5 bases, leaving 5 bases not matched to a gene. The length of the CDR3 is 14 residues. The CDR3 region has the DNA TGTGCCAGCAGTCGACAGGGGGCTTGGACTGAAGCTTTCTTT. Its protein product is CASSRQGAWTEAFF.

The rearrangement joins TRBV7-3 to TRBJ2-1, with 7 bases that match TRBD2. The V and J ends lost 5 bases and 5 bases, in that order; junction bases with no gene match: 9. The germline gives CDR1 SGHTA, CDR2 FQGTGA. There are 15 residues in the CDR3. Here the CDR3 reads CASSLRAGTDNEQFF. In nucleotides, the CDR3 is TGTGCCAGCAGCCTCAGAGCGGGGACCGACAATGAGCAGTTCTTC.

At least ten counts were recorded for this clonotype. The CDR3 DNA sequence: TGCGCCAGCAGCCCGTCCGGGGCTATTTTCCAGTTCTTC. Its translation: CASSPSGAIFQFF. V gene TRBV5-1 combines with J gene TRBJ2-1; either TRBD1 or TRBD2 may fit D (5 bases each). Germline-derived CDR1 and CDR2 are SGHRS and YFSETQ. This CDR3 region has 13 residues. V gave up 4 bases and J gave up 13 bases, with 18 bases separating them.

This clonotype was recorded at least ten times. V gene TRBV6-1 combines with J gene TRBJ1-2; D perhaps matches TRBD1 (6 bases). Germline loops: CDR1 MNHNS, CDR2 SASEGT. V lost 5 bases, J lost 8 bases, and 18 bases lay in between. The length of the CDR3 is 14 residues. The CDR3 region is CASSPLGQGQGYTF. The DNA for the CDR3 is TGTGCCAGCAGTCCCCTGGGGCAGGGGCAGGGCTACACCTTC.

V usage is TRBV18 and J usage is TRBJ2-3; no reliable D call. This CDR3 is built from 13 residues. V gave up 6 bases and J gave up 5 bases, with 12 bases separating them. Germline values: CDR1 KGHSH, CDR2 LQKENI. The CDR3: CASSTNFGDTQYF. In nucleotides, the CDR3 is TGTGCCAGCTCGACGAACTTCGGAGATACGCAGTATTTT. The full variable domain, rest sourced from reference TRBV18 and TRBJ2-3, is NAGVMQNPRHLVRRRGQEARLRCSPMKGHSHVYWYRQLPEEGLKFMVYLQKENIIDESGMPKERFSAEFPKEGPSILRIQQVVRGDSAAYFCASSTNFGDTQYFGPGTRLTVL.

This chain connects TRBV11-2 to TRBJ1-1, with D maybe TRBD1 (6 bases). V was cut by 5 bases and J by 3 bases, with 13 bases left in between. Per the germline V gene, CDR1 is SGHAT and CDR2 is FQNNGV. The CDR3 runs to 14 residues. The CDR3 loop reads CASSRGTGYTEAFF. The CDR3 DNA reads TGTGCCAGCAGCCGCGGTACAGGGTACACTGAAGCTTTCTTT.

This clonotype was counted a few times. The chain carries TRBV5-4 and TRBJ2-7; the D is unclear. The CDR3 spans 12 residues. Germline CDR1 is SGHNT and CDR2 is YYREEE (reference sequence). The V end lost 4 bases, the J end lost 3 bases, and 8 bases lay between the germline ends. The CDR3 is CASSAADYEQYF. The CDR3 nucleotides are TGTGCCAGCAGCGCCGCCGACTACGAGCAGTACTTC.

The chain recombines TRBV7-2 with TRBJ2-7, with D unclear. Germline V gene lookup returns CDR1 SGHTA and CDR2 FQGNSA. This CDR3 is built from 12 residues. The V end was cut by 5 bases, the J end by 0 bases, with 5 bases between. Here the CDR3 DNA reads TGTGCCAGCAGCCGGTCCTCCTACGAGCAGTACTTC. The encoded protein is CASSRSSYEQYF.

This clonotype was counted between two and nine times. V usage is TRBV29-1 and J usage is TRBJ1-1, with a tentative D call TRBD1 (5 bases). The CDR3 is 12 residues long. CDR1 and CDR2 from the germline V gene are SQVTM and ANQGSEA. V lost 7 bases to trimming and J lost 0 bases, with 9 bases between them. The CDR3 protein is CSADRLNTEAFF. CDR3 nucleotides: TGCAGCGCCGACAGACTGAACACTGAAGCTTTCTTT.

The rearrangement uses TRBV24-1 and TRBJ2-1; D not certain. The germline V gene encodes CDR1 KGHDR and CDR2 SFDVKD. V lost 3 bases and J lost 0, with 5 bases in between. This CDR3 region has 14 residues. This CDR3 reads CATSDPSSYNEQFF. The DNA of the CDR3 is TGTGCCACCAGTGATCCTAGCTCCTACAATGAGCAGTTCTTC.

This clonotype has more than one count but fewer than ten. The chain employs TRBV9 and TRBJ2-7; TRBD1 agrees at 12 bases. The germline gives CDR1 SGDLS, CDR2 YYNGEE. The CDR3 is 15 amino acids. The V segment lost 4 bases and the J segment 4 bases; nucleotides outside the gene matches: 6. CDR3 in amino acids: CASSKWDRGPYEQYF. Here the CDR3 DNA reads TGTGCCAGCAGCAAATGGGACAGGGGGCCTTACGAGCAGTACTTC.

This clonotype was observed a handful of times. With a much larger clone just one base away, this may be a read error. V and J are TRBV3-1 and TRBJ1-5; maybe TRBD1 (5 bases). Germline CDR1 LGHDT, CDR2 YNNKEL (reference sequence). The V gene lost 0 bases and the J gene lost 9 bases, with 21 bases spanning the gap. The CDR3 covers 17 residues. The CDR3 DNA follows: TGTGCCAGCAGCCAAGACGGGCGCCTGGGGGGTTTTTGGCCCCAGCATTTT. Its protein is CASSQDGRLGGFWPQHF.

The table lists this clonotype with many counts. This rearrangement joins TRBV5-5 to TRBJ2-7; no reliable D call. The CDR3 is 15 residues long. Trimming removed 4 bases from V and 2 bases from J, with 16 bases in between. The V gene's germline CDR1 is SGHKS and CDR2 YYEKEE (reference sequence). This CDR3 is CASSIGPDKTYEQYF. For the CDR3, the DNA is TGTGCCAGCAGCATAGGGCCAGATAAGACCTACGAGCAGTACTTC.

This rearrangement joins TRBV6-6 to TRBJ1-1; D not certain. V shed 6 bases and J shed 3 bases, with 8 bases lying between them. Germline CDR1 is MNHNY and CDR2 is SVGAGI (reference sequence). This CDR3 is built from 12 residues. The CDR3 loop is CASSPTDTEAFF. CDR3 DNA: TGTGCCAGCAGCCCAACGGACACTGAAGCTTTCTTT.

In its sample, this clonotype was seen many times. For the CDR3, the DNA is TGTGCCAGCAGACGTGACCCCCAGGGGCAAGAGACCCAGTACTTC. This translates into CASRRDPQGQETQYF. The V gene is TRBV5-5, the J gene TRBJ2-5; possibly TRBD1 for D (6 bases). The CDR3 totals 15 residues. Germline V gives CDR1 SGHKS, CDR2 YYEKEE (reference sequence). The V gene lost 5 bases and the J gene lost 2 bases, with 16 bases spanning the gap. Full variable domain (outside the CDR3, taken from reference TRBV5-5 and TRBJ2-5): DAGVTQSPTHLIKTRGQQVTLRCSPISGHKSVSWYQQVLGQGPQFIFQYYEKEERGRGNFPDRFSARQFPNYSSELNVNALLLGDSALYLCASRRDPQGQETQYFGPGTRLLVL.

This clonotype occurred a few times. The chain carries TRBV7-2 and TRBJ2-1; 12 nucleotides align to TRBD2. Germline V gene sequence: CDR1 SGHTA, CDR2 FQGNSA. V lost 5 bases to trimming and J lost 7 bases; unmatched junction nucleotides: 6. This CDR3 is built from 15 residues. DNA of the CDR3: TGTGCCAGCAGCCCTTACGGACTAGCGGGGAATGAGCAGTTCTTC. It codes for CASSPYGLAGNEQFF.

This chain links TRBV27 with TRBJ2-5; 10 bases fit TRBD1. The CDR3 sequence is 14 residues long. Trimming removed 8 bases from V and 1 base from J; junction bases left unmatched: 4. CDR1 is MNHEY, CDR2 SMNVEV, per germline (reference sequence). In DNA form, the CDR3 reads TGTGCCAGCGGCCGGACAGGGGGCCAAGAGACCCAGTACTTC. It specifies CASGRTGGQETQYF.

Many counts were recorded for this clonotype. The rearrangement links TRBV11-2 to TRBJ2-7; D not certain. V was trimmed by 1 base and J by 0 bases, leaving 10 bases between them. CDR3 size: 15 residues. CDR1 and CDR2 from the germline V gene are SGHAT and FQNNGV. The CDR3 DNA sequence: TGTGCCAGCAGCTTAGCTGTCGGGCACTCCTACGAGCAGTACTTC. Translating it yields CASSLAVGHSYEQYF.

This clonotype was counted at least ten times. V is TRBV4-2 and J is TRBJ2-5; D call uncertain. V was shortened by 5 bases and J by 1 base, with 14 bases between the two germline ends. The CDR3 has 15 residues. Germline-derived CDR1 and CDR2 are LGHNA and YNFKEQ. The CDR3 is CASSSVVRLQETQYF. The CDR3 nucleotides are TGTGCCAGCAGCTCTGTAGTGAGGCTCCAAGAGACCCAGTACTTC.